A selection of T cell receptor beta chains follows, all from one sample in a study of cytomegalovirus exposure and HLA in healthy donors. Method: immunoSEQ multiplex PCR; TCRdb's copy keeps in-frame clones and lacks some. The data contain about 170,000 clones, just over 75% of them seen just once; the ten biggest clones take up roughly 2.1%. The source material was PBMCs. Receptors were obtained from a woman in her 30s in good health and CMV-seropositive. Each CDR3 is given with its conserved first and last residue. Clone size, where shown, is once, few, many, or a class for clones that have expanded.

>13|TRBJ2-5|TRBV30|NA
CAWSLAGYGTQYF
>13|TRBJ2-3|TRBV5-4|NA
CASSFAGADTQYF
>15|TRBJ2-1|TRBV9|NA
CASSVVQGSYNEQFF
>14|TRBJ2-1|TRBV7-2|NA
CASSYWTSYNEQFF
>17|TRBJ2-1|TRBV28|few
CASSLSGNSWTVHEQFF
>16|TRBJ2-5|TRBV21-1|NA
CASSKLERAKQETQYF
>12|TRBJ2-5|TRBV30|NA
CAWSTTAETQYF
>16|TRBJ1-5|TRBV15|once
CATSRAPEGGNQPQHF
>17|TRBJ1-4|TRBV2|few
CASSDLQGRATNEKLFF
>11|TRBJ2-3|TRBV13|few
CASSSLHTQYF
>13|TRBJ2-7|TRBV10-1|once
CATTLRTGGEQYF
>17|TRBJ1-2|TRBV7-6|NA
CASSPTGVSPANYGYTF
>13|TRBJ1-1|TRBV27|NA
CASSPGGVGEAFF
>13|TRBJ2-5|TRBV10-1|NA
CASSRQGWETQYF
>15|TRBJ1-6|TRBV7-2|once
CASSPQRGRDSPLHF
>16|TRBJ1-1|TRBV6-5|NA
CASSYILTGFRTEAFF
>18|TRBJ2-7|TRBV5-1|once
CASSFRASGSGMQYEQYF
>13|TRBJ1-1|TRBV11-2|NA
CASSLERGTEAFF
>16|TRBJ1-4|TRBV5-1|NA
CASSFSPGQVNEKLFF
>15|TRBJ1-6|TRBV4-3|NA
CASSQARGWNSPLHF
>14|TRBJ1-1|TRBV6-5|few
CASSFGHMNTEAFF
>15|TRBJ2-5|TRBV6-6|NA
CASNFGFLHQETQYF
>14|TRBJ1-4|TRBV6-5|NA
CASRDSATNEKLFF
>13|TRBJ2-4|TRBV9|NA
CASSVLPQNIQYF
>15|TRBJ1-1|TRBV5-4|NA
CASSSMETGESEAFF
>16|TRBJ2-5|TRBV28|few
CASSSSGQGFRETQYF
>19|TRBJ2-3|TRBV27|NA
CASKYSSVKAGVNTDTQYF
>16|TRBJ1-1|TRBV6-4|NA
CASSARDRGQDTEAFF
>16|TRBJ1-2|TRBV19|NA
CASSIQGRERNSGYTF
>14|TRBJ2-5|TRBV2|NA
CASSEGTRGRTQYF
>16|TRBJ2-3|TRBV29-1|NA
CSVEGADSASTDTQYF
>15|TRBJ2-7|TRBV10-3|NA
CAISESGTANYEQYF
>14|TRBJ2-1|TRBV5-1|NA
CASSPRGYYNEQFF
>17|TRBJ2-3|TRBV25-1|NA
CASSENRGLPSTDTQYF
>16|TRBJ1-5|TRBV19|few
CASSILTGYGNQPQHF
>15|TRBJ1-2|TRBV9|few
CASSAVGTANYGYTF
>17|TRBJ2-2|TRBV9|once
CASSVATPMTVPGELFF
>15|TRBJ2-5|TRBV6-1|NA
CASSEDRGLGETQYF
>13|TRBJ2-1|TRBV6-5|NA
CASMSHRDNLWFF
>14|TRBJ1-3|TRBV5-4|NA
CASRRDRAGNTIYF
>16|TRBJ1-5|TRBV16|NA
CASSSYPGHLNQPQHF